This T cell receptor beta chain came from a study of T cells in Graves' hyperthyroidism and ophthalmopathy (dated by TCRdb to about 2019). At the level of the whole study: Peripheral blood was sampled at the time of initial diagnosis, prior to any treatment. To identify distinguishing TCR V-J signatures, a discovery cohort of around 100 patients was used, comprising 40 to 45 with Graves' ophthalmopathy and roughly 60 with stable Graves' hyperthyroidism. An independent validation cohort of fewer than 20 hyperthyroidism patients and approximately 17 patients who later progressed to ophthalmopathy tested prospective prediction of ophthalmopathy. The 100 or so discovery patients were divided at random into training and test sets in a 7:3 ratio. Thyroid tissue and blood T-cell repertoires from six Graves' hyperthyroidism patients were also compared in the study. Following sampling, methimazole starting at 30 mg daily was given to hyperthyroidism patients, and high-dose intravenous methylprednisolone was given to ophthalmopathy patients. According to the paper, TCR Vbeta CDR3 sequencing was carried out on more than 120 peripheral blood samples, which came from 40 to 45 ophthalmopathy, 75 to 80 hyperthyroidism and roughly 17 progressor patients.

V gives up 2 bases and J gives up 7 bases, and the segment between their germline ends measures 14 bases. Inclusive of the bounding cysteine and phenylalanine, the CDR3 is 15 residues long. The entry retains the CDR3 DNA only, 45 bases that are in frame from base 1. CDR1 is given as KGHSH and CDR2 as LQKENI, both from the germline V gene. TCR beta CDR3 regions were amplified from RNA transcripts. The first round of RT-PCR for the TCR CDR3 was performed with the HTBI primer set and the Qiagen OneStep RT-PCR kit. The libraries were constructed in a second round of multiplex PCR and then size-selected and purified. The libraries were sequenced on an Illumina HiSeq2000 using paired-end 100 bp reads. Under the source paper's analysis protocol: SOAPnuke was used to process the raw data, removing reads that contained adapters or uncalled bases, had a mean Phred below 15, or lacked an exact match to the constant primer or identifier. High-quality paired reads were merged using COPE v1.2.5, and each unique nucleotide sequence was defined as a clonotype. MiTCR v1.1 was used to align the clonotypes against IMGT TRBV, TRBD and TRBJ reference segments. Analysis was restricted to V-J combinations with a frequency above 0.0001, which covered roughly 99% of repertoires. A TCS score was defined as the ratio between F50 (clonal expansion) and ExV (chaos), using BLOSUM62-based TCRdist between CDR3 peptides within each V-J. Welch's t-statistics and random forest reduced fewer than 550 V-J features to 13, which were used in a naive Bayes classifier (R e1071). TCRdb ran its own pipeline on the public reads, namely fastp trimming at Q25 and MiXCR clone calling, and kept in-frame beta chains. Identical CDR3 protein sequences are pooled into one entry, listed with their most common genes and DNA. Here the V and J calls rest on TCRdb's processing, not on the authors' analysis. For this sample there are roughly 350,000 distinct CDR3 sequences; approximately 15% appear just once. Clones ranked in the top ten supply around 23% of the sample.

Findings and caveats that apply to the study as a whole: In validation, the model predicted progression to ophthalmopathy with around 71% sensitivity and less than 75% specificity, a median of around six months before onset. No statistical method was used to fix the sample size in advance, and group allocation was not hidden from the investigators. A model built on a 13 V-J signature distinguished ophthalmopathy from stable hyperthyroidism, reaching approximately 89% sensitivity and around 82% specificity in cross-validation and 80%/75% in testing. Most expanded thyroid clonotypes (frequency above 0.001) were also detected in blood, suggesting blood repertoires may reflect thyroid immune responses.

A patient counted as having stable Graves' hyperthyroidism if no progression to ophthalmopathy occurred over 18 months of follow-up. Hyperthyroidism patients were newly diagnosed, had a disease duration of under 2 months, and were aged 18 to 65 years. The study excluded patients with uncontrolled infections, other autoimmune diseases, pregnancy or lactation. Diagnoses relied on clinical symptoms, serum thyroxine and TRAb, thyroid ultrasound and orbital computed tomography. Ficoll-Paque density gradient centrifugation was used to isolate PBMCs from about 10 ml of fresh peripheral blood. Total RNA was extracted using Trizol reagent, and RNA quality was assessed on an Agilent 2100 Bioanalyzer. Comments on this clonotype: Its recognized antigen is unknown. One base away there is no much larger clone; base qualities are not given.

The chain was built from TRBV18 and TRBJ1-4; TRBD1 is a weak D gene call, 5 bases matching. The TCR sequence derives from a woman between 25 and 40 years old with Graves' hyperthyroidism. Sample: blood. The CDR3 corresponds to CASSPGGPGGEKLFF. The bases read TGTGCCAGCTCACCAGGGGGTCCGGGAGGTGAAAAACTGTTTTTT.